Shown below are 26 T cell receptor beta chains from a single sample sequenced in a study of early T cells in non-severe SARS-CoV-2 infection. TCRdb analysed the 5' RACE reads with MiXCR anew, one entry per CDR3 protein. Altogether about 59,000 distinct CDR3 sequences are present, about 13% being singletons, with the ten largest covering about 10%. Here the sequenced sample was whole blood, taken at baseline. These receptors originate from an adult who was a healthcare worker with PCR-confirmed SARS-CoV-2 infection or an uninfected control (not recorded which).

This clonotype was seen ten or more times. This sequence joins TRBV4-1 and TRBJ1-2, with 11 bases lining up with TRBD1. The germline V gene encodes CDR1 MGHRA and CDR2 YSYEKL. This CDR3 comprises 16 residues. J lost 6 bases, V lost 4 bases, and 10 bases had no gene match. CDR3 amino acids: CASSPHRRDRGDGYTF. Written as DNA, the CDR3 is TGCGCCAGCAGCCCCCACCGCCGGGACAGGGGGGATGGCTACACCTTC.

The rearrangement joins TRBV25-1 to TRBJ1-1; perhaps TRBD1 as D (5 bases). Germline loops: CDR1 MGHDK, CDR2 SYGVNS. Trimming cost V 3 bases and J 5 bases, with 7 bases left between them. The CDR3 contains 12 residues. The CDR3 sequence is CASSEWGTEAFF. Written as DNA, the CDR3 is TGTGCCAGCAGTGAGTGGGGGACTGAAGCTTTCTTT.

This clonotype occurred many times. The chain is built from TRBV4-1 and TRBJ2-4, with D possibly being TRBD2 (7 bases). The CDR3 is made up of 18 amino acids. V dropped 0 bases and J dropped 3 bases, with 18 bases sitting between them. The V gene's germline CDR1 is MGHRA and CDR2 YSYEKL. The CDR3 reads CASSQEGTGRVGKNIQYF. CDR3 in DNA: TGCGCCAGCAGCCAAGAAGGAACAGGGAGGGTCGGCAAAAACATTCAGTACTTC.

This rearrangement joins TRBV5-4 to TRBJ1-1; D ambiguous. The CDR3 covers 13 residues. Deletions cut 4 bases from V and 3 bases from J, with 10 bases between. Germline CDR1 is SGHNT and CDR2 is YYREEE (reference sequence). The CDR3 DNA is TGTGCCAGCAGCACCGACGGATACACTGAAGCTTTCTTT. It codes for CASSTDGYTEAFF.

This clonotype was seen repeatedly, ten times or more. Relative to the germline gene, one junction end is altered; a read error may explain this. CDR3: CASSLAEVPQETQYF. The DNA for the CDR3 is TGTGCCAGCAGTCTAGCGGAAGTACCTCAAGAGACCCAGTACTTC. The chain uses TRBV12-3 or TRBV12-4 and TRBJ2-5, with 7 nucleotides matching TRBD2. The CDR3 is 15 amino acids.

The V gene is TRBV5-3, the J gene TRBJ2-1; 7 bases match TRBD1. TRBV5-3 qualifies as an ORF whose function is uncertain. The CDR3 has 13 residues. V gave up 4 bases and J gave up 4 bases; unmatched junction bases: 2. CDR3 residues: CARSGDRYNEQFF. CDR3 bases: TGTGCCAGAAGCGGGGACAGATACAATGAGCAGTTCTTC.

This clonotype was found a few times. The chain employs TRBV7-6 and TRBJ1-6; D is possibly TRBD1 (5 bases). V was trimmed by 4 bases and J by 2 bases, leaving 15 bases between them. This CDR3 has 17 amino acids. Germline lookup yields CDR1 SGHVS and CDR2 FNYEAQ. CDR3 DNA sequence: TGTGCCAGCAGCTCCCCGGGGGTGAATCCCTATAATTCACCCCTCCACTTT. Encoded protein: CASSSPGVNPYNSPLHF.

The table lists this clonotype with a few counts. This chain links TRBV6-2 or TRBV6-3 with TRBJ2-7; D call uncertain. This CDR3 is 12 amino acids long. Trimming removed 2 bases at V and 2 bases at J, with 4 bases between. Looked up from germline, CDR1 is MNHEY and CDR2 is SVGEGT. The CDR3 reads CASSYLAYEQYF. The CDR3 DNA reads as TGTGCCAGCAGTTACCTGGCCTACGAGCAGTACTTC.

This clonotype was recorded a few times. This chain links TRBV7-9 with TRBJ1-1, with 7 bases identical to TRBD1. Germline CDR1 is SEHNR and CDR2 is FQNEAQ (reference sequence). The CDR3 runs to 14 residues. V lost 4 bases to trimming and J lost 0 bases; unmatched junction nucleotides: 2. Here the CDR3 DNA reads TGTGCCAGCAGCTCGACAGGGATGAACACTGAAGCTTTCTTT. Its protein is CASSSTGMNTEAFF.

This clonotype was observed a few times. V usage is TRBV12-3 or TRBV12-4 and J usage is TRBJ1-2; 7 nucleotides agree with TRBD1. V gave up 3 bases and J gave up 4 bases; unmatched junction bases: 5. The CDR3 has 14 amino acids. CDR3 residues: CASSFPRDSYGYTF. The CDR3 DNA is TGTGCCAGCAGTTTCCCCCGGGACAGCTATGGCTACACCTTC.

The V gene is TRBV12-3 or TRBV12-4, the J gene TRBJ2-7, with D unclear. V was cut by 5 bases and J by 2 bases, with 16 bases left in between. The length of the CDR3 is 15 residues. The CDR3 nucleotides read TGTGCCAGCAGTCCCGTAGGAACAAGAGCCTACGAGCAGTACTTC. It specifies CASSPVGTRAYEQYF.

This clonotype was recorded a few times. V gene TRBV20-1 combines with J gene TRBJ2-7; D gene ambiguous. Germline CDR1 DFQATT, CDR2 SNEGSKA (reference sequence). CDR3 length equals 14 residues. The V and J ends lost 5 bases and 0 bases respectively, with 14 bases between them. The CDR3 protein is CSAGRRIRSYEQYF. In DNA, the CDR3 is TGCAGTGCTGGAAGACGGATCCGCTCCTACGAGCAGTACTTC.

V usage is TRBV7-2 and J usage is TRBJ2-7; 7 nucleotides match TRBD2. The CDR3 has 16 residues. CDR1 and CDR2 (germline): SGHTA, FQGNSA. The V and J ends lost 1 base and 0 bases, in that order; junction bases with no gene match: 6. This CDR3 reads CASSLDRGGYSYEQYF. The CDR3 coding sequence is TGTGCCAGCAGCTTAGACCGGGGAGGGTACTCCTACGAGCAGTACTTC.

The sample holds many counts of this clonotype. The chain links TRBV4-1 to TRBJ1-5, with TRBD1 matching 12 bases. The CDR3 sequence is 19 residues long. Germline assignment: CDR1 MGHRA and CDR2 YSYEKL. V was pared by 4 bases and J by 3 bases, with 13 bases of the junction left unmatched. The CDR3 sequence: CASSRIWDRGLDTNQPQHF. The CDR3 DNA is TGCGCCAGCAGCCGTATCTGGGACAGGGGGCTAGATACCAATCAGCCCCAGCATTTT.

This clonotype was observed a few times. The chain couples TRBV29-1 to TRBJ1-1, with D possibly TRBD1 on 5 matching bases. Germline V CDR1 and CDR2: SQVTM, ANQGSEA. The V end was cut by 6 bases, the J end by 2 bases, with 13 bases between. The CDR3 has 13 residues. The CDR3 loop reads CSVPLGGNTEAFF. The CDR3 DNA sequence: TGCAGCGTCCCCCTCGGGGGAAACACTGAAGCTTTCTTT.

The CDR3 nucleotides read TGTGCCAGCAGCCAACGCGGACAAGAGACCCAGTACTTC. Translated, it gives CASSQRGQETQYF. The V call is TRBV3-1, the J call TRBJ2-5; D uncertain. The CDR3 contains 13 residues. The germline V gene has CDR1 LGHDT and CDR2 YNNKEL (reference sequence). V lost 2 bases and J 2 bases, leaving 6 bases between the germline ends.

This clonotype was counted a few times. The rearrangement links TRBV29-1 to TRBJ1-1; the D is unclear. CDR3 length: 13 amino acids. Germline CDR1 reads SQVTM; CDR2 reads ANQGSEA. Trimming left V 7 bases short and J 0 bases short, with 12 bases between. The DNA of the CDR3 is TGCAGCGCCGGCACAGAGATGAACACTGAAGCTTTCTTT. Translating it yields CSAGTEMNTEAFF.

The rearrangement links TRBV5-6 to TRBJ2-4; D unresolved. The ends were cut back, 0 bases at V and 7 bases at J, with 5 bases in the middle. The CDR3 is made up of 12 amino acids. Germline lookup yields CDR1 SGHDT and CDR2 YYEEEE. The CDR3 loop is CASSLGLNIQYF. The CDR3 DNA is TGTGCCAGCAGCTTGGGGCTTAACATTCAGTACTTC.

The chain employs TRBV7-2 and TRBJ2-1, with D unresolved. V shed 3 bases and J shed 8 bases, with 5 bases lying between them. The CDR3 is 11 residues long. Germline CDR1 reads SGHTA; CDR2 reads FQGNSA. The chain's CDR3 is CASSFSDEQFF. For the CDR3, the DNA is TGTGCCAGCAGCTTCTCGGATGAGCAGTTCTTC.

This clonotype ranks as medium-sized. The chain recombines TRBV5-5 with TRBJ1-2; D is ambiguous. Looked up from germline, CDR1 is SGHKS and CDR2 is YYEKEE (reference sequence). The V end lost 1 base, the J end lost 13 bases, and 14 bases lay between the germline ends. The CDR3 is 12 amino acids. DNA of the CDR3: TGTGCCAGCAGCTTGAAGAACTGGGCGCCCACCTTC. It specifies CASSLKNWAPTF.

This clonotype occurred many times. CDR3 sequence (DNA): TGTGCCAGCAGGCTCGGGACACTGAACACTGAAGCTTTCTTT. This translates into CASRLGTLNTEAFF. The rearrangement links TRBV12-3 or TRBV12-4 to TRBJ1-1; a possible D gene is TRBD1 (6 bases). This CDR3 has 14 residues. Trimming cost V 6 bases and J 0 bases, with 11 bases left between them.

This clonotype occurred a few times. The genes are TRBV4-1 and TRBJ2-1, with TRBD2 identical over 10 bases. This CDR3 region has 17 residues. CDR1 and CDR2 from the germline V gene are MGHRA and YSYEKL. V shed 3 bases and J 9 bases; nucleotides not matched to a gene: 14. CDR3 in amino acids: CASSHARGTSGTGEQFF. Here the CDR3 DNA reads TGCGCCAGCAGCCACGCCCGAGGAACTAGCGGGACGGGTGAGCAGTTCTTC.

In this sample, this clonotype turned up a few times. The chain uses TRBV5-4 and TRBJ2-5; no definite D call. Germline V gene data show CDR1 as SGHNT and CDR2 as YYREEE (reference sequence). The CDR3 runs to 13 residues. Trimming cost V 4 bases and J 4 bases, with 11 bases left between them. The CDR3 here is CASSPVGPETQYF. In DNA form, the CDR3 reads TGTGCCAGCAGCCCGGTCGGGCCAGAGACCCAGTACTTC.

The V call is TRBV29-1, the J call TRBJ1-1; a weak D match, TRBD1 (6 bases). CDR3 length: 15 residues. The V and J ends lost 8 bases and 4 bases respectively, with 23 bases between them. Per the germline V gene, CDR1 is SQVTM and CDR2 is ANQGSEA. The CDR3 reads CSTLHAGARGTEAFF. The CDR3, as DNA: TGCAGCACATTGCACGCAGGGGCTCGGGGCACTGAAGCTTTCTTT. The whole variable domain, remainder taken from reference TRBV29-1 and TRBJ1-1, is SAVISQKPSRDICQRGTSLTIQCQVDSQVTMMFWYRQQPGQSLTLIATANQGSEATYESGFVIDKFPISRPNLTFSTLTVSNMSPEDSSIYLCSTLHAGARGTEAFFGQGTRLTVV.

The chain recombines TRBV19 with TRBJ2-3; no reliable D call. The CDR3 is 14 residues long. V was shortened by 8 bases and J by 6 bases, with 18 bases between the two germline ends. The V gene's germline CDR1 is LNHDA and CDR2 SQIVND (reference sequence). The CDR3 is CASSSGPIGDTQYF. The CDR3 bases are TGTGCCAGTTCATCCGGGCCAATAGGGGATACGCAGTATTTT.

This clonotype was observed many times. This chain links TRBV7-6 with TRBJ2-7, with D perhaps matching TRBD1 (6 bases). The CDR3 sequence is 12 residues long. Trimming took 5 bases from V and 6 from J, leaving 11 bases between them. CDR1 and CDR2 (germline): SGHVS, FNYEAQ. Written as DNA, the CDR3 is TGTGCCAGCAGCCCAACAGGGCGCGAGCAGTACTTC. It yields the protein CASSPTGREQYF.